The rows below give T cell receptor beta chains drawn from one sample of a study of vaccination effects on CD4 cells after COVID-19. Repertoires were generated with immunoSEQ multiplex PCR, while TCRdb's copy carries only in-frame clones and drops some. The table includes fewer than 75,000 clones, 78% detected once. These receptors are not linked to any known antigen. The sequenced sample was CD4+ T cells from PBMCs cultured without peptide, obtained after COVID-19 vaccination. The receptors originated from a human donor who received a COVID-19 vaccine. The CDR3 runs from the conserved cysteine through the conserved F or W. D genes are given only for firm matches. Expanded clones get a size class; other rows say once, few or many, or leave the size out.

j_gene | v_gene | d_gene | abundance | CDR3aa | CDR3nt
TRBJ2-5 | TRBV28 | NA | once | CASSPPSLGETQYF | TGTGCCAGCAGTCCCCCCTCCCTCGGGGAGACCCAGTACTTC
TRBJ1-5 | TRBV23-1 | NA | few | CASSPHGGGEGNQPQHF | TGCGCCAGCAGTCCCCATGGGGGGGGCGAGGGCAATCAGCCCCAGCATTTT
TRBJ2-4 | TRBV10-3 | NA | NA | CAISEGQNLAKNIQYF | TGTGCCATCAGTGAAGGGCAGAACCTAGCCAAAAACATTCAGTACTTC
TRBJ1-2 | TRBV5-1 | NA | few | CASSLLGEGYTF | TGCGCCAGCAGCTTGTTAGGTGAGGGCTACACCTTC
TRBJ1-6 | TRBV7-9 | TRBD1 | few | CASSLFAGGNSYNSPLHF | TGTGCCAGCAGCTTATTCGCAGGGGGTAATTCCTATAATTCACCCCTCCACTTT
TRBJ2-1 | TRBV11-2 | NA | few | CASSQPAGEQFF | TGTGCCAGCAGCCAACCAGCGGGTGAGCAGTTCTTC
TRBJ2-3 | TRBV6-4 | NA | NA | CASSAGEADTQYF | TGTGCCAGCAGTGCGGGAGAGGCAGATACGCAGTATTTT
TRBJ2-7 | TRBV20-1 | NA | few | CSAGIGEQYF | TGCAGTGCGGGGATAGGGGAGCAGTACTTC
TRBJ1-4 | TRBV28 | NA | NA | CASTQTTLLDEKLFF | TGTGCCAGCACCCAAACTACACTTTTAGATGAAAAACTGTTTTTT
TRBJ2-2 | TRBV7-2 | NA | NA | CASSDSNTGELFF | TGTGCCAGCAGCGACTCGAACACCGGGGAGCTGTTTTTT
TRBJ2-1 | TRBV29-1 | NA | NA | CSETLHEQFF | TGCAGCGAGACACTCCATGAGCAGTTCTTC
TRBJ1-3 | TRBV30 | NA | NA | CAWSQHSGNTIYF | TGTGCCTGGAGTCAGCACTCTGGAAACACCATATATTTT
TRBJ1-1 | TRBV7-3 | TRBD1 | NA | CASSPGTENTEAFF | TGTGCCAGCAGCCCAGGGACAGAAAACACTGAAGCTTTCTTT
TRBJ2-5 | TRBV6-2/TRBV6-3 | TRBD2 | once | CASSRLAGGRETQYF | TGTGCCAGCAGCCGTCTTGCGGGGGGGCGGGAGACCCAGTACTTC
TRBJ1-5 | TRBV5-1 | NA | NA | CASSLGVNQPQHF | TGCGCCAGCAGCTTGGGGGTCAATCAGCCCCAGCATTTT
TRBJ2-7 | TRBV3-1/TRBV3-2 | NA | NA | CASSQWAGRESSYEQYF | TGTGCCAGCAGCCAATGGGCCGGCCGGGAAAGCTCCTACGAGCAGTACTTC
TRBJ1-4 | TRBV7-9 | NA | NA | CASSLGGTGEKLFF | TGTGCCAGCAGCTTAGGAGGGACCGGCGAAAAACTGTTTTTT
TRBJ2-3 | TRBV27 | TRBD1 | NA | CASSLTSGQGVGDTQYF | TGTGCCAGCAGTTTGACATCGGGGCAGGGGGTGGGAGATACGCAGTATTTT
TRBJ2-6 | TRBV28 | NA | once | CASSLGGSGANVLTF | TGTGCCAGCAGTTTGGGGGGTTCTGGGGCCAACGTCCTGACTTTC
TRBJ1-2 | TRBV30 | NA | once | CAWIGEAYGYTF | TGTGCCTGGATAGGTGAGGCATATGGCTACACCTTC
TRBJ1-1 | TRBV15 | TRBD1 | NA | CATSREWDRDSFF | TGTGCCACCAGCAGAGAATGGGACAGGGATTCTTTCTTT
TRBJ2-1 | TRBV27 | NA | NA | CASSRDFSTSNNEQFF | TGTGCCAGCAGTAGGGACTTTTCCACGTCAAACAATGAGCAGTTCTTC
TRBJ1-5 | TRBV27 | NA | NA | CASSLYPLLGGNQPQHF | TGTGCCAGCAGTTTATACCCACTCCTCGGGGGCAATCAGCCCCAGCATTTT
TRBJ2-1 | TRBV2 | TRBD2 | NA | CASRGTSGRVGEQFF | TGTGCCAGCAGGGGGACTAGCGGGAGAGTCGGTGAGCAGTTCTTC
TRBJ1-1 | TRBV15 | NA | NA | CATSSLGSRGAGTEAFF | TGTGCCACCAGCAGCCTTGGAAGCCGGGGGGCGGGCACTGAAGCTTTCTTT
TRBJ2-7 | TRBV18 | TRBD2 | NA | CASSPPNRAGGPGGEQYF | TGTGCCAGCTCACCACCGAACCGAGCGGGAGGGCCTGGGGGCGAGCAGTACTTC
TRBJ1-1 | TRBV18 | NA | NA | CASSPSDGITEAFF | TGTGCCAGCTCACCATCGGACGGTATCACTGAAGCTTTCTTT
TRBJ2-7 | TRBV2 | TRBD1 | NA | CASRVDRAPQGSEQYF | TGTGCCAGCAGGGTAGACAGGGCCCCTCAGGGGAGCGAGCAGTACTTC
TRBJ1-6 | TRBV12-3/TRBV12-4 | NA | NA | CASRNTGNSPLHF | TGTGCCAGCAGAAACACAGGGAATTCACCCCTCCACTTT
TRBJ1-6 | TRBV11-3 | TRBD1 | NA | CASTQKRQGAPLFYSPLHF | TGTGCCAGCACCCAGAAAAGACAGGGGGCACCCCTCTTTTATTCACCCCTCCACTTT
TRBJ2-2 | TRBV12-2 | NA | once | CASRFDSRSWTGELFF | TGTGCAAGTCGCTTCGATAGTCGATCCTGGACCGGGGAGCTGTTTTTT
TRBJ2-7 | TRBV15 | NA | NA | CATSTRTGVQFYEQYF | TGTGCCACCAGCACCAGGACCGGGGTCCAATTCTACGAGCAGTACTTC
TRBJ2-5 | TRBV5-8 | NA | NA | CASSRSLRGGKETQYF | TGTGCCAGCAGCCGGTCCCTGAGAGGGGGTAAAGAGACCCAGTACTTC
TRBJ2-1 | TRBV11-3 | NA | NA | CASSHHPGRNEQFF | TGTGCCAGCAGCCACCATCCAGGGCGAAATGAGCAGTTCTTC
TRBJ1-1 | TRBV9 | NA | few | CASSVEQNYGTEAFF | TGTGCCAGCAGCGTAGAACAGAACTATGGCACTGAAGCTTTCTTT
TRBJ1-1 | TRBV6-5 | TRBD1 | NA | CASSTATGWGGEAFF | TGTGCCAGCAGTACGGCGACAGGGTGGGGGGGTGAAGCTTTCTTT
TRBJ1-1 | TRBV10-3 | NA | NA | CAISAGENTEAFF | TGTGCCATCAGCGCAGGGGAAAACACTGAAGCTTTCTTT
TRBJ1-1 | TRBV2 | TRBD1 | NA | CASSPGQVLSNTEAFF | TGTGCCAGCAGCCCCGGACAGGTCCTTTCGAACACTGAAGCTTTCTTT
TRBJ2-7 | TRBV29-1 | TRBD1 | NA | CSALGQGAAYEQYF | TGCAGCGCCTTGGGACAGGGGGCTGCCTACGAGCAGTACTTC